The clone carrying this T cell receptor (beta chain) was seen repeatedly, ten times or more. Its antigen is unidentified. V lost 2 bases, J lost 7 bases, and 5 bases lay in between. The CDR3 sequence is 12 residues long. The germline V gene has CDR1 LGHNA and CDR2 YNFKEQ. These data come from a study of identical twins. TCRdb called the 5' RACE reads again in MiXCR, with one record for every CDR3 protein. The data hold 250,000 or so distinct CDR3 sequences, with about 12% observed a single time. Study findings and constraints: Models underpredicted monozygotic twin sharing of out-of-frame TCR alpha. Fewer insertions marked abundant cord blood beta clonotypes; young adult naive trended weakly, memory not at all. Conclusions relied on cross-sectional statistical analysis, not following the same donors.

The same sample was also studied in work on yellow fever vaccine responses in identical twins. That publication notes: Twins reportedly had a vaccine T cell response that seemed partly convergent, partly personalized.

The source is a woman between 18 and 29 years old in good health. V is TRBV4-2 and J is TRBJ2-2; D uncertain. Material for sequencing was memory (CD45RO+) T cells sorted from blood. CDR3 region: CASSQPNGELFF. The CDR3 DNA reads TGTGCCAGCAGCCAACCGAACGGGGAGCTGTTTTTT.